This note documents a single TCR beta chain sequence. Its antigen is still unknown. It has no much larger one-base neighbor in the sample; base qualities were not kept. The immunoSEQ Assay, a bias-controlled multiplex PCR, was used to amplify TCRbeta CDR3 regions from genomic DNA. Turning to the authors' computational methods: Within the assay, amplification of reference gene primers was used to estimate how many nucleated cells each sample contained. Sequence reads were collapsed and filtered to measure the absolute abundance of every unique TCRbeta CDR3 rearrangement. For each sample, productive Simpson clonality was calculated as the square root of Simpson's diversity index over productive rearrangements. TCRdb took over this immuneACCESS table, retaining in-frame rearrangements with V and J assigned. Such tables are incomplete; in checked studies, under half of the missing clones stem from an unresolved V gene, and the remainder is unexplained. From that table come the V and J calls and clone size; the DNA was used to work out D and trimming. Present in this sample are under 80,000 clones, approximately 80% of which were seen just once. Around 10% of the sample belongs to the ten largest clones.

The sample originates from a study of blood T cell repertoires in COVID-19 (dated by TCRdb to the early 2020s). Regarding the complete study: Collaborator samples came from the United States, Italy and Spain and covered acute and convalescent phases of COVID-19. The repertoires were released in a freely available public database intended as a resource for research on the immune response to SARS-CoV-2. Sample metadata almost always included a de-identified subject ID, COVID-19 status, age in years and sex. The material from the prospective study consisted of cDNA or gDNA derived from T cells, B-cell-depleted T cells, or PBMCs. The dataset comprised deeply sampled blood TCRbeta repertoires from subjects exposed to, actively infected with, or recovered from COVID-19. Where available, HLA class I and class II types were obtained from metadata supplied by the sample provider rather than from assay-based typing. The samples were drawn from two sources: the first 160 participants of the ongoing ImmuneRACE study, and 1,200 or so subjects contributed by 6 global collaborators.

Each collaborating institution followed its own protocols to collect whole blood in K2EDTA tubes. Collaborator samples were shipped for TCRbeta analysis as frozen whole blood, isolated PBMCs, or DNA extracted from either sample type. The CDR1 and CDR2 encoded by the germline V gene are MNHEY and SVGEGT. Clipping removes 2 bases from V and 3 bases from J, with 7 as the unmatched junction base count. From the cysteine up to the phenylalanine, the CDR3 has a length of 16 residues. Only the CDR3 part of the read is kept: 48 bases, read in frame from the first base. Results the study describes overall, beyond this receptor: The amount of clinical and demographic metadata varied by source and participant and was provided uncurated.

The sequencing input was peripheral blood. The chain links TRBV6-2 or TRBV6-3 with TRBJ2-4, with 7 middle bases fitting TRBD1. The sequence derives from a man aged 45-65 years with acute or convalescent COVID-19. CDR3 reads: CASSYPPGGSKNIQYF. The nucleotide sequence reads TGTGCCAGCAGTTACCCCCCAGGGGGAAGCAAAAACATTCAGTACTTC.